These T cell receptor beta chains were read from a single sample in a study of cytomegalovirus exposure and HLA in healthy donors. Sequencing was performed with immunoSEQ multiplex PCR; in TCRdb, only in-frame clones are kept and a portion is missing. The repertoire holds over 100,000 clones, with about 79% as singletons. Sequenced: PBMCs. The receptor set was obtained from a young woman in good health and CMV-seropositive. Each CDR3 is given with its conserved first and last residue. D genes are given only for firm matches.

J gene,V gene,D gene,CDR3 protein,CDR3 DNA
TRBJ1-1,TRBV12-1,NA,CASSLWGTANTEAFF,TGTGCCAGCAGTCTCTGGGGGACAGCCAACACTGAAGCTTTCTTT
TRBJ1-1,TRBV19,TRBD1,CASSRTGEREAFF,TGTGCCAGTAGTAGGACAGGGGAAAGAGAAGCTTTCTTT
TRBJ1-1,TRBV4-1,TRBD1,CASSQVIRGTAFF,TGCGCCAGCAGCCAAGTAATCAGGGGGACCGCTTTCTTT
TRBJ1-5,TRBV4-1,NA,CASSQGRQDSSNQPQHF,TGCGCCAGCAGCCAAGGTAGACAGGACTCTAGCAATCAGCCCCAGCATTTT
TRBJ2-7,TRBV25-1,TRBD1,CASSIGTGPDYEQYF,TGTGCCAGCAGTATAGGGACAGGGCCAGACTACGAGCAGTACTTC
TRBJ1-1,TRBV4-1,NA,CASSQDWGGTEAFF,TGCGCCAGCAGCCAAGATTGGGGAGGAACTGAAGCTTTCTTT
TRBJ1-1,TRBV5-6,TRBD1,CASSSRPGGVTEAFF,TGTGCCAGCAGCTCGAGACCAGGGGGCGTCACTGAAGCTTTCTTT
TRBJ1-4,TRBV25-1,NA,CASSDDRSNEKLFF,TGTGCCAGCAGTGATGACAGAAGTAATGAAAAACTGTTTTTT
TRBJ2-3,TRBV27,TRBD2,CASSLVSLGGTDTQYF,TGTGCCAGCAGTTTAGTTTCATTGGGGGGGACAGATACGCAGTATTTT
TRBJ1-2,TRBV5-1,NA,CASSLEGAYGYTF,TGCGCCAGCAGCTTGGAGGGAGCCTATGGCTACACCTTC
TRBJ1-5,TRBV28,TRBD1,CASSSPGTGSFQPQHF,TGTGCCAGCAGCTCCCCCGGGACAGGGTCGTTTCAGCCCCAGCATTTT
TRBJ1-2,TRBV21-1,NA,CASSNPRANYGYTF,TGTGCCAGCAGCAACCCCAGGGCCAACTATGGCTACACCTTC
TRBJ2-5,TRBV9,TRBD2,CASSVGTRRETQYF,TGTGCCAGCAGCGTAGGGACTAGAAGAGAGACCCAGTACTTC